This T cell receptor (beta chain) was identified in a study of control samples from healthy donors and cancer patients. The CDR3 extends over 14 amino acids. CDR1 is MDHEN and CDR2 is SYDVKM in the germline V gene. A single count supports this clone. At one boundary the junction diverges from the germline segment, which might be a read error. Some clones are missing from TCRdb's copy, which holds only in-frame ones; the method was immunoSEQ multiplex PCR. The table shows roughly 120,000 clones, with 80% to 90% occurring only once. The sequence was obtained from a middle-aged man in good health. Specimen: blood. V usage is TRBV28 and J usage is TRBJ1-2, with 8 bases identical to TRBD1. CDR3 nucleotide sequence: TGTGCCAGCAGTGTGCACAGGGGGGGTCTCCTTTGGCGCTTC. Its translation is CASSVHRGGLLWRF.